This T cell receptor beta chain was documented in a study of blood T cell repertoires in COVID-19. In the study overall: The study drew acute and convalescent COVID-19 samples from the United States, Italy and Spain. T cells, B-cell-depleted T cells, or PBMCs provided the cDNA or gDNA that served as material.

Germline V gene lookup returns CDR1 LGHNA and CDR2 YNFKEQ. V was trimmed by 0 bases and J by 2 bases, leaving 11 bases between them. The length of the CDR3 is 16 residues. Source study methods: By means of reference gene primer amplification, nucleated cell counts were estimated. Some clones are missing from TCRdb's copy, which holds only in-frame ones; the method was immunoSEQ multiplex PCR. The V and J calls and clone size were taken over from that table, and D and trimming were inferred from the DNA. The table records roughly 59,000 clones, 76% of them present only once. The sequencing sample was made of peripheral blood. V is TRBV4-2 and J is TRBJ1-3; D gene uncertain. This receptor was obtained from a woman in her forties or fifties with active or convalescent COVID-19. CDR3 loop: CASSQDMRAPGNTIYF. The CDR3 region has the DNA TGTGCCAGCAGCCAAGATATGAGGGCCCCTGGAAACACCATATATTTT.